The clone carrying this T cell receptor (beta chain) came up a few times. These data originate in a study of OX40 agonist ivuxolimab in advanced cancers. TCRdb keeps only in-frame clones here, not all; method: immunoSEQ multiplex PCR. This table holds tens of thousands of clones, more than 75% found once. Between the trimmed V and J ends, which lost 4 bases and 5 bases, there was a span of 15 bases. The germline gives CDR1 SGHNT, CDR2 YYREEE (reference sequence). The CDR3 consists of 14 residues. This receptor was identified in an adult with an advanced solid tumor such as melanoma, head and neck, liver or kidney cancer. Source: CD4+ or CD8+ T cells sorted from blood, taken in a trial of the OX40 agonist ivuxolimab. This sequence joins TRBV5-4 and TRBJ2-5; no definite D call. The CDR3 loop reads CASSPDASEETQYF. The DNA for the CDR3 is TGTGCCAGCAGCCCGGACGCCTCCGAGGAGACCCAGTACTTC.